This T cell receptor beta chain was recorded in a study of T cell repertoires in cytomegalovirus infection. Study summary: CMV epitopes in the study were HLA-C-restricted (recently identified) and HLA-B-restricted (well studied). Indications came from public TCR beta signatures; they pointed to CMV infection and to a matching HLA type.

Regarding the study as a whole: Cumulative public TCR beta family frequency identified CMV carriers with the relevant HLA. Clonotypes of TCR beta that were HLA-C-restricted and CMV-specific dominated the ex vivo response.

Germline loops: CDR1 MNHNY, CDR2 SVGAGI (reference sequence). The CDR3 length is 14 residues. Trimming pared 10 bases from V and 0 bases from J, leaving 12 bases between. Notes on this clonotype: What it recognizes is unknown.

TCRdb reanalysed the reads using MiXCR and keeps one entry per CDR3 protein. The top ten hold around 13% of the sample, which has some 800,000 distinct CDR3 sequences, roughly 28% seen once. This clonotype was sampled from a human donor in good health (CMV status not recorded). Some clones in this sample may be carry-over from other donors' samples. Specimen: cultured CD8+ T cells from PBMCs, collected from culture after CMV antigen stimulation. This chain connects TRBV6-6 to TRBJ2-2; unclear D gene. The CDR3 reads CATTLRTNTGELFF. DNA for the CDR3: TGTGCCACCACATTACGGACGAACACCGGGGAGCTGTTTTTT.